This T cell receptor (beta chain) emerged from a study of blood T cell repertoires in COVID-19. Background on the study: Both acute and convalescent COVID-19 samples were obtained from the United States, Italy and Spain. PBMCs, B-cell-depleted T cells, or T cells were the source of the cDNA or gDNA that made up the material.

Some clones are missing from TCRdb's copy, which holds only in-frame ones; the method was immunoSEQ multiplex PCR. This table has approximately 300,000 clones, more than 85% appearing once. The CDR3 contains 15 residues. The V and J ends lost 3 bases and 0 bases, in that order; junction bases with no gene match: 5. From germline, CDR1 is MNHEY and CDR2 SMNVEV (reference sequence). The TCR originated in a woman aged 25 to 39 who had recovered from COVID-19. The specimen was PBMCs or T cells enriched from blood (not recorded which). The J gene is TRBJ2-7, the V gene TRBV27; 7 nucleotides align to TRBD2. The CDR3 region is CASSFLGGSSYEQYF. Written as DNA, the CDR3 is TGTGCCAGCAGTTTCCTGGGGGGGAGCTCCTACGAGCAGTACTTC.